These 20 T cell receptor beta chains came from one sample sequenced in a study of blood T cell repertoires in COVID-19. The table came from immunoSEQ multiplex PCR; TCRdb's copy has only in-frame clones and leaves some out. The sample holds some 270,000 clones, roughly 88% seen once. The material sequenced was PBMCs or T cells enriched from blood (not recorded which). The receptors derive from a woman under 40 who had recovered from COVID-19.

The chain links TRBV19 to TRBJ1-5, with D tentatively TRBD1 (6 bases). V was trimmed by 5 bases and J by 0 bases, leaving 17 bases between them. Germline V lookup: CDR1 LNHDA, CDR2 SQIVND (reference sequence). The CDR3 sequence is 17 residues long. CDR3 residues: CASSWPDRHYSNQPQHF. The CDR3, as DNA: TGTGCCAGTAGTTGGCCCGACAGGCACTATAGCAATCAGCCCCAGCATTTT.

V usage is TRBV13 and J usage is TRBJ2-1; D might be TRBD2 (7 bases). Trimming took off 5 bases at V and 7 bases at J, with 12 bases between the two ends. CDR1 is PRHDT, CDR2 FYEKMQ, per germline (reference sequence). CDR3 length equals 13 residues. DNA of the CDR3: TGTGCCAGCAGCAAACAGGGAGGGAATGAGCAGTTCTTC. Protein: CASSKQGGNEQFF. Using reference TRBV13 and TRBJ2-1 for the parts outside the CDR3, the full variable domain is AAGVIQSPRHLIKEKRETATLKCYPIPRHDTVYWYQQGPGQDPQFLISFYEKMQSDKGSIPDRFSAQQFSDYHSELNMSSLELGDSALYFCASSKQGGNEQFFGPGTRLTVL.

The J gene is TRBJ2-1, the V gene TRBV28; no reliable D call. V was pared by 3 bases and J by 6 bases, with 9 bases between. This CDR3 has 13 residues. Germline assignment: CDR1 MDHEN and CDR2 SYDVKM. CDR3 region: CASSLGRVNEQFF. As DNA, the CDR3 is TGTGCCAGCAGTTTGGGCAGAGTCAATGAGCAGTTCTTC.

This clone was picked up a small number of times. The V and J genes are TRBV5-1 and TRBJ1-1; D remains ambiguous. This CDR3 has 15 amino acids. Trimming left V 0 bases short and J 0 bases short, with 9 bases between. Germline loops: CDR1 SGHRS, CDR2 YFSETQ. CDR3 sequence: CASSLGSQMNTEAFF. Written as DNA, the CDR3 is TGCGCCAGCAGCTTGGGTTCACAGATGAACACTGAAGCTTTCTTT.

The chain carries TRBV5-6 and TRBJ1-2, with 7 nucleotides matching TRBD1. The CDR3 has 14 residues. With 3 bases clipped from V and 4 bases from J, the junction kept 6 bases outside the gene matches. The germline V gene has CDR1 SGHDT and CDR2 YYEEEE. CDR3 nucleotides: TGTGCCAGCAGCTGGACAGGAGGGAGCTATGGCTACACCTTC. It specifies CASSWTGGSYGYTF.

The chain combines TRBV2 with TRBJ1-3; no definite D call. Germline V gene sequence: CDR1 SNHLY, CDR2 FYNNEI. The CDR3 covers 15 residues. V gave up 1 base and J gave up 5 bases, with 12 bases separating them. The CDR3 region has the DNA TGTGCCAGCAGTGAAGAGGCAGTTGGGCGAAACACCATATATTTT. This codes for CASSEEAVGRNTIYF.

The chain uses TRBV7-9 and TRBJ2-1; the match to TRBD2 covers 8 bases. J was trimmed by 5 bases and V by 5 bases; bases with no gene match: 14. This CDR3 contains 17 residues. Germline V gives CDR1 SEHNR, CDR2 FQNEAQ (reference sequence). The CDR3 reads CASSPPRGGGTNNEQFF. The DNA for the CDR3 is TGTGCCAGCAGCCCCCCTAGGGGCGGGGGGACCAACAATGAGCAGTTCTTC.

This chain links TRBV19 with TRBJ1-5, with 8 nucleotides matching TRBD1. The CDR3 has 14 amino acids. Germline values: CDR1 LNHDA, CDR2 SQIVND (reference sequence). Germline trimming cut 5 bases from V and 4 bases from J; bases unmatched to any gene: 4. The CDR3 loop reads CASSATGGNQPQHF. CDR3 DNA sequence: TGTGCCAGTAGTGCTACAGGGGGAAATCAGCCCCAGCATTTT.

The chain is built from TRBV3-1 (or the pseudogene TRBV3-2) and TRBJ2-5; tentative D call: TRBD2 (5 bases). The CDR3 loop spans 14 amino acids. Germline loops: CDR1 LGHDT, CDR2 YNNKEL (reference sequence). V was clipped by 6 bases and J by 5 bases, with 16 bases between them. CDR3 sequence reads: CASSIGRGGETQYF. The CDR3 DNA follows: TGTGCCAGCAGTATAGGCCGGGGTGGGGAGACCCAGTACTTC.

The chain uses TRBV3-1 (or the pseudogene TRBV3-2) and TRBJ1-1; a possible D gene is TRBD1 (5 bases). The CDR3 covers 12 residues. Germline V gives CDR1 LGHDT, CDR2 YNNKEL (reference sequence). Trimming removed 1 base from V and 6 bases from J, with 6 bases in between. The CDR3 sequence: CASSQVGAEAFF. CDR3 coding DNA: TGTGCCAGCAGCCAAGTAGGGGCTGAAGCTTTCTTT.

The chain uses TRBV18 and TRBJ1-1; D is possibly TRBD1 (5 bases). The germline gives CDR1 KGHSH, CDR2 LQKENI. V lost 4 bases and J lost 4, with 10 bases in between. There are 13 residues in the CDR3. CDR3 amino acids: CASSQGWVTEAFF. Here the CDR3 DNA reads TGTGCCAGCTCACAGGGGTGGGTCACTGAAGCTTTCTTT. The full variable domain, completed using reference TRBV18 and TRBJ1-1, is NAGVMQNPRHLVRRRGQEARLRCSPMKGHSHVYWYRQLPEEGLKFMVYLQKENIIDESGMPKERFSAEFPKEGPSILRIQQVVRGDSAAYFCASSQGWVTEAFFGQGTRLTVV.

This rearrangement joins TRBV7-2 to TRBJ2-5, with D unclear. Germline CDR1 reads SGHTA; CDR2 reads FQGNSA. V lost 1 base, J lost 2 bases, and 5 bases lay in between. This CDR3 comprises 13 residues. For the CDR3, the DNA is TGTGCCAGCAGCTTAGAGCTTCAAGAGACCCAGTACTTC. This sequence encodes CASSLELQETQYF. Drawing the rest from reference TRBV7-2 and TRBJ2-5, the complete variable domain is GAGVSQSPSNKVTEKGKDVELRCDPISGHTALYWYRQSLGQGLEFLIYFQGNSAPDKSGLPSDRFSAERTGGSVSTLTIQRTQQEDSAVYLCASSLELQETQYFGPGTRLLVL.

The V call is TRBV9, the J call TRBJ2-1; TRBD2 agrees at 8 bases. V lost 2 bases to trimming and J lost 4 bases; unmatched junction nucleotides: 2. Germline CDR1 and CDR2: SGDLS and YYNGEE. The CDR3 has 14 amino acids. CDR3 protein: CASSVIAGYNEQFF. Here the CDR3 DNA reads TGTGCCAGCAGCGTGATAGCGGGATACAATGAGCAGTTCTTC.

The chain has TRBV11-2 and TRBJ2-7; perhaps TRBD2 as D (5 bases). The V end lost 5 bases, the J end lost 0 bases, and 20 bases lay between the germline ends. Germline CDR1 reads SGHAT; CDR2 reads FQNNGV. CDR3 length: 17 amino acids. The CDR3 is CASSHLGRRRASYEQYF. DNA for the CDR3: TGTGCCAGCAGCCACTTGGGCCGGCGGCGGGCCTCCTACGAGCAGTACTTC.

The rearrangement uses TRBV2 and TRBJ1-4; the match to TRBD1 covers 11 bases. CDR1 and CDR2 (germline): SNHLY, FYNNEI. The CDR3 has 13 residues. Trimming cost V 8 bases and J 10 bases; bases outside gene matches: 6. The CDR3 bases are TGTGCCAGCGCGGACAGGGGGCCTGGAAAACTGTTTTTT. It specifies CASADRGPGKLFF.

V gene TRBV4-1 combines with J gene TRBJ1-1; D gene uncertain. The CDR3 consists of 15 residues. The germline V and J ends were trimmed by 4 bases and 1 base, with 13 bases remaining between them. CDR1 and CDR2 from the germline V gene are MGHRA and YSYEKL. This chain's CDR3 is CASSPIIEGNTEAFF. Here the CDR3 DNA reads TGCGCCAGCAGCCCGATTATAGAGGGGAACACTGAAGCTTTCTTT.

The V gene is TRBV28, the J gene TRBJ2-1, with D hard to call. Deletions cut 3 bases from V and 2 bases from J, with 8 bases between. The CDR3 has 14 amino acids. The germline V gene has CDR1 MDHEN and CDR2 SYDVKM. The CDR3 nucleotides are TGTGCCAGCAGTTTTATGGGCCCCTACAATGAGCAGTTCTTC. This codes for CASSFMGPYNEQFF. The whole variable domain, filled in from reference TRBV28 and TRBJ2-1, reads DVKVTQSSRYLVKRTGEKVFLECVQDMDHENMFWYRQDPGLGLRLIYFSYDVKMKEKGDIPEGYSVSREKKERFSLILESASTNQTSMYLCASSFMGPYNEQFFGPGTRLTVL.

This clone was recorded once. The chain combines TRBV4-1 with TRBJ2-2, with 8 bases fitting TRBD2. The CDR3 extends over 17 amino acids. V was clipped by 1 base and J by 8 bases; unmatched bases: 12. CDR1 is MGHRA, CDR2 YSYEKL, per germline. CDR3 nucleotide sequence: TGCGCCAGCAGCCAAGTTCAAGCGGGAGTGGTGTTGGGGGAGCTGTTTTTT. This encodes CASSQVQAGVVLGELFF.

This clone was seen a single time. The chain couples TRBV28 to TRBJ2-3; D gene unclear. Germline assignment: CDR1 MDHEN and CDR2 SYDVKM. V was cut by 5 bases and J by 7 bases, with 13 bases left in between. This CDR3 is built from 13 residues. The CDR3 DNA follows: TGTGCCAGCAGTCTCCCGTCGGTTCATACGCAGTATTTT. This sequence encodes CASSLPSVHTQYF. Drawing the rest from reference TRBV28 and TRBJ2-3, the complete variable domain is DVKVTQSSRYLVKRTGEKVFLECVQDMDHENMFWYRQDPGLGLRLIYFSYDVKMKEKGDIPEGYSVSREKKERFSLILESASTNQTSMYLCASSLPSVHTQYFGPGTRLTVL.

The V and J genes are TRBV2 and TRBJ2-1; D is uncertain. The V gene lost 8 bases and the J gene lost 5 bases, with 10 bases spanning the gap. CDR3 length: 12 amino acids. Germline V gene sequence: CDR1 SNHLY, CDR2 FYNNEI. The CDR3 DNA reads as TGTGCCAGCCGTTCGTTTCACAATGAGCAGTTCTTC. It specifies CASRSFHNEQFF.